The 2 T cell receptor beta chains presented below share a single source sample, sequenced in a study of response to subunit inactivated influenza vaccine. TCRdb fed the RT-PCR reads into MiXCR, producing one record per CDR3 protein. The table shows 530,000 or so distinct CDR3 sequences, with 10% to 15% occurring only once. Sequences were derived from PBMCs from blood, sampled on the day of vaccination. The receptors derive from a man aged 50-59 years who received an inactivated influenza vaccine.

Many counts were recorded for this clonotype. The chain combines TRBV7-8 with TRBJ2-5, with D unresolved. Trimming shortened V by 1 base and J by 4 bases, and 4 bases separated the two germline ends. CDR3 length: 12 amino acids. Per the germline V gene, CDR1 is SGHVS and CDR2 is FQNEAQ. The CDR3 sequence: CASSLVLETQYF. DNA for the CDR3: TGTGCCAGCAGCTTAGTTCTAGAGACCCAGTACTTC.

A few counts support this clonotype. V gene TRBV6-2 or TRBV6-3 combines with J gene TRBJ2-1; 12 bases are a match to TRBD2. V lost 5 bases, J lost 3 bases, and 5 bases stayed unmatched. Per germline, CDR1 MNHEY and CDR2 SVGEGT. The CDR3 has 16 amino acids. CDR3 bases: TGTGCCAGCAGTCAGAAGGGACTAGCGGGCTACAATGAGCAGTTCTTC. This translates into CASSQKGLAGYNEQFF.